One and the same sample provided the 9 T cell receptor beta chains below, sequenced in a study of identical twins. TCRdb used MiXCR to reprocess the 5' RACE reads, holding one entry per CDR3 protein. Here the sample spans 690,000 or so distinct CDR3 sequences, roughly 6.2% being singletons. The sample was naive T cells sorted from blood. These receptors all come from a man aged 18-30 years in good health.

The chain couples TRBV12-3 or TRBV12-4 to TRBJ2-3; possibly TRBD1 for D (6 bases). The CDR3 consists of 14 residues. Trimming cost V 6 bases and J 0 bases, with 10 bases left between them. Here the CDR3 DNA reads TGTGCCAGCAGCTGGGACATTAGCACAGATACGCAGTATTTT. Translated: CASSWDISTDTQYF.

This clonotype was picked up many times. The chain combines TRBV29-1 with TRBJ2-1; 8 bases align to TRBD1. J was trimmed by 4 bases and V by 8 bases; bases with no gene match: 10. There are 14 residues in the CDR3. CDR1 is SQVTM, CDR2 ANQGSEA, per germline. CDR3 protein: CSLRTGNRYNEQFF. The CDR3 DNA sequence: TGCAGCTTAAGGACAGGGAATAGGTACAATGAGCAGTTCTTC.

Many counts were recorded for this clonotype. The chain recombines TRBV29-1 with TRBJ2-1, with D perhaps TRBD1 (6 bases). The CDR3 runs to 14 residues. Germline CDR1 is SQVTM and CDR2 is ANQGSEA. V gave up 4 bases and J gave up 8 bases, with 18 bases separating them. CDR3 amino acids: CSVVSGHLLDEQFF. The CDR3 DNA follows: TGCAGCGTTGTCTCGGGACATCTTCTAGATGAGCAGTTCTTC.

This clonotype was seen at least ten times. The chain is built from TRBV14 and TRBJ2-1; D perhaps matches TRBD2 (6 bases). CDR1 is SGHDN and CDR2 is FVKESK in the germline V gene. V dropped 6 bases and J dropped 12 bases, with 18 bases sitting between them. CDR3 length: 13 residues. CDR3 residues: CASSSGAGIAQFF. The CDR3 DNA is TGTGCCAGCAGTTCCGGGGCGGGAATTGCGCAGTTCTTC.

The genes are TRBV3-1 and TRBJ1-2; D is unclear. With 2 bases removed from V and 7 bases from J, the gap between germline ends came to 14 bases. In germline, CDR1 is LGHDT, CDR2 YNNKEL (reference sequence). This CDR3 comprises 14 residues. CDR3 loop: CASSQWMGLGGYTF. For the CDR3, the DNA is TGTGCCAGCAGCCAATGGATGGGGTTGGGTGGCTACACCTTC.

This clonotype was detected a few times. The chain couples TRBV6-5 to TRBJ2-3; 8 nucleotides align to TRBD2. In germline, CDR1 is MNHEY, CDR2 SVGAGI. The CDR3 sequence is 15 residues long. V shed 8 bases and J 5 bases; nucleotides not matched to a gene: 12. CDR3 loop: CASVPSGSLGDTQYF. In DNA form, the CDR3 reads TGTGCCAGCGTTCCAAGCGGGAGTTTGGGAGATACGCAGTATTTT.

A few counts support this clonotype. The V gene is TRBV12-3 or TRBV12-4, the J gene TRBJ1-5; D not certain. CDR3 length: 11 amino acids. Trimming removed 10 bases at V and 0 bases at J, with 4 bases between. The CDR3 region has the DNA TGTGCCATGTATAGCAATCAGCCCCAGCATTTT. Amino acids: CAMYSNQPQHF.

The rearrangement links TRBV15 to TRBJ2-1, with 10 bases that match TRBD2. V lost 1 base to trimming and J lost 0 bases; unmatched junction nucleotides: 9. The CDR3 has 19 amino acids. Per germline, CDR1 LNHNV and CDR2 YYDKDF (reference sequence). The CDR3 sequence is CATSRGGTSETSSYNEQFF. Written as DNA, the CDR3 is TGTGCCACCAGCAGAGGAGGGACTAGCGAAACGAGCTCCTACAATGAGCAGTTCTTC.

V usage is TRBV4-3 and J usage is TRBJ2-2; TRBD1 or TRBD2 may be the D gene (7 bases each). CDR1 is LGHNA, CDR2 YSLEER, per germline. V was shortened by 0 bases and J by 5 bases, with 16 bases between the two germline ends. The CDR3 runs to 17 residues. The CDR3, as DNA: TGCGCCAGCAGCCAAGATCGCGCCAGGGGGGGTACCGGGGAGCTGTTTTTT. Translating it yields CASSQDRARGGTGELFF.